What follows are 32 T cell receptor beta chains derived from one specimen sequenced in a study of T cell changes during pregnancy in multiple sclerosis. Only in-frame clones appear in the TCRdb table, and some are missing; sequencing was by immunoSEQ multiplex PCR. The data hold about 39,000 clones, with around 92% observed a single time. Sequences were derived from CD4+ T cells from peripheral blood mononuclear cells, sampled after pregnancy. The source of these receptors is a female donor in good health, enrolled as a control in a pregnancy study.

This CDR3 is CASSEPIAGGFVAYNEQFF. The CDR3 DNA is TGCGCCAGCAGTGAACCGATAGCGGGGGGCTTTGTAGCCTACAATGAGCAGTTCTTC. The rearrangement joins TRBV10-2 to TRBJ2-1; TRBD2 matches 10 bases. There are 19 residues in the CDR3. The junction had 13 bases not matched to a gene; V was cut back by 3 bases and J by 2 bases. The V gene's germline CDR1 is WSHSY and CDR2 SAAADI.

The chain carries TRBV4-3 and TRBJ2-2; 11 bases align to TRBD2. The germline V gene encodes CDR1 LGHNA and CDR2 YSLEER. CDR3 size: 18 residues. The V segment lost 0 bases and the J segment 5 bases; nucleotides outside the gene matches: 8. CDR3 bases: TGCGCCAGCAGCCAAGATCCCCCACTAGCGGGAGTAACCGGGGAGCTGTTTTTT. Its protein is CASSQDPPLAGVTGELFF.

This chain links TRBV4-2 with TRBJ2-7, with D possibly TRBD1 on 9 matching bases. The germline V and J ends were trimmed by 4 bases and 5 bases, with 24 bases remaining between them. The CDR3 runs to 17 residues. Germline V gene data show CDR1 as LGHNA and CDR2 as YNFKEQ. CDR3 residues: CASSRPGGDRVVDEQYF. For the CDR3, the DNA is TGTGCCAGCAGCCGCCCCGGGGGGGACAGGGTTGTGGACGAGCAGTACTTC.

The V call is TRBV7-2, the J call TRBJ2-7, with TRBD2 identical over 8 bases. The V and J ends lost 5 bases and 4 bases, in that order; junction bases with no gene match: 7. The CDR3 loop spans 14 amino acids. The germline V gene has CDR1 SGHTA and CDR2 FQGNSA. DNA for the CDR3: TGTGCCAGCAGCCCCGGGACTAGTAGGTACGAGCAGTACTTC. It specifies CASSPGTSRYEQYF.

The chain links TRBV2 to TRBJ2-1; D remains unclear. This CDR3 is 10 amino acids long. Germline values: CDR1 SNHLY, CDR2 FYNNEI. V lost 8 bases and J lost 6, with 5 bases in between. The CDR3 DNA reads TGTGCCAGCCATTTCAATGAGCAGTTCTTC. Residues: CASHFNEQFF.

The CDR3, as DNA: TGTGCCAGCAGACCCCCTAGGGACAGGGGAACAGATACGCAGTATTTT. It specifies CASRPPRDRGTDTQYF. The gene calls are TRBV7-9 and TRBJ2-3; 10 nucleotides line up with TRBD1. The germline V gene encodes CDR1 SEHNR and CDR2 FQNEAQ (reference sequence). This CDR3 has 16 residues. V was pared by 6 bases and J by 3 bases, with 9 bases of the junction left unmatched. Combining the CDR3 with reference TRBV7-9 and TRBJ2-3 gives the whole variable domain DTGVSQNPRHKITKRGQNVTFRCDPISEHNRLYWYRQTLGQGPEFLTYFQNEAQLEKSRLLSDRFSAERPKGSFSTLEIQRTEQGDSAMYLCASRPPRDRGTDTQYFGPGTRLTVL.

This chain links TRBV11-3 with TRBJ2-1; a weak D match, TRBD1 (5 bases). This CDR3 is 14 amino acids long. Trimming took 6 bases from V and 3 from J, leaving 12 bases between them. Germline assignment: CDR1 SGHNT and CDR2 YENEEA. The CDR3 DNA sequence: TGTGCCAGCAGTCAAGGGGCGTACTACAATGAGCAGTTCTTC. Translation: CASSQGAYYNEQFF.

CDR3: CASSEPPPLRRSSYEQYF. The CDR3, as DNA: TGCGCCAGCAGTGAGCCACCTCCCCTTCGTCGGAGCTCCTACGAGCAGTACTTC. The genes are TRBV10-1 and TRBJ2-7; D is uncertain. V was pared by 2 bases and J by 0 bases, with 20 bases between. The CDR3 loop spans 18 amino acids. The germline V gene has CDR1 WNHNN and CDR2 SYGVQD (reference sequence).

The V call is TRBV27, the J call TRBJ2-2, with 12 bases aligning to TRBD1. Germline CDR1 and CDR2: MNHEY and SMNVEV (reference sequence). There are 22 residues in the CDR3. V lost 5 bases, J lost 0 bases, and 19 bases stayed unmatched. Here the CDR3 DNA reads TGTGCCAGCAGTCCACGGTATGGGGTGGGGGACAGGGGGCCCGCGAACACCGGGGAGCTGTTTTTT. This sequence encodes CASSPRYGVGDRGPANTGELFF.

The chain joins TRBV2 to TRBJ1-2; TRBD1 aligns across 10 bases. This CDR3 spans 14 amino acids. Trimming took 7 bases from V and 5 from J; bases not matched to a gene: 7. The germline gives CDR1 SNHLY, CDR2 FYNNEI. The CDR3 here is CASKSGQGLYGYTF. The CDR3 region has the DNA TGTGCCAGCAAATCGGGACAGGGGTTATATGGCTACACCTTC.

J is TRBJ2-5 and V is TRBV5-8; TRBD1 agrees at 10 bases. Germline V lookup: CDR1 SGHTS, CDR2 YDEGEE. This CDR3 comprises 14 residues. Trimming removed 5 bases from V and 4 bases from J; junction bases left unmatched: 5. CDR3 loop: CASRTTGGGETQYF. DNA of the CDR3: TGTGCCAGCAGGACGACAGGGGGCGGAGAGACCCAGTACTTC.

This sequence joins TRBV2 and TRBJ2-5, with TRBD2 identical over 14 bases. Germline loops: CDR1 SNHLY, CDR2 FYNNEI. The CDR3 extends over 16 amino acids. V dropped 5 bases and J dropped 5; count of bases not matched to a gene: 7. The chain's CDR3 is CASSQTSGGAGETQYF. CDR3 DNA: TGTGCCAGCAGTCAGACTAGCGGGGGGGCCGGTGAGACCCAGTACTTC.

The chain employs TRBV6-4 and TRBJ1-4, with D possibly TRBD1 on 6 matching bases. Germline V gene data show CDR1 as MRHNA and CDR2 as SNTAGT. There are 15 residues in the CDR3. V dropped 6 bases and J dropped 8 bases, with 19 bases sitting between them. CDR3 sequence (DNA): TGTGCCAGCAGAGCGGGGACATCGGGTGGCGAAAAACTGTTTTTT. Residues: CASRAGTSGGEKLFF.

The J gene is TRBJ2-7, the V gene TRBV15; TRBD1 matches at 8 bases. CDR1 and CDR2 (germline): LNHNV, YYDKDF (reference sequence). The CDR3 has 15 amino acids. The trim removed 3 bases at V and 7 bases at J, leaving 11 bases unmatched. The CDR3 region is CATSRGTGTGGEQYF. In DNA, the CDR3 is TGTGCCACCAGCAGGGGTACCGGGACAGGAGGGGAGCAGTACTTC.

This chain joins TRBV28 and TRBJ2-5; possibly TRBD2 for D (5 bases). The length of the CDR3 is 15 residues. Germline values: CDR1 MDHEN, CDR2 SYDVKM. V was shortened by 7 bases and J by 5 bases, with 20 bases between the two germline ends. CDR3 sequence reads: CASIPLGSRKETQYF. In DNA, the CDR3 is TGTGCCAGCATCCCGCTAGGGAGCAGAAAGGAGACCCAGTACTTC.

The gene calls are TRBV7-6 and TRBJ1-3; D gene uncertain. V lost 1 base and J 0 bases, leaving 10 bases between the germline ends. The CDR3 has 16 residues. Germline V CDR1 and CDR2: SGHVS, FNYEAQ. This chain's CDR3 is CASSLDSFPSGNTIYF. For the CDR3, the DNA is TGTGCCAGCAGCTTAGACAGCTTCCCCTCTGGAAACACCATATATTTT.

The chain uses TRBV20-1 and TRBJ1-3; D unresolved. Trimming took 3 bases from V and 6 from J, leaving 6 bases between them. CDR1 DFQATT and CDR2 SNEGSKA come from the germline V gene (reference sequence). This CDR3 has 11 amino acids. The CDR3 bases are TGCAGTGCTAGTGACTTAAACACCATATATTTT. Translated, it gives CSASDLNTIYF.

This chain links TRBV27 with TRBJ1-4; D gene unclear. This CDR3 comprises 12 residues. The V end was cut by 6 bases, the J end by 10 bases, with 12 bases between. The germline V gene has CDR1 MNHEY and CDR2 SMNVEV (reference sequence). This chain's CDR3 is CASSSLYGKLFF. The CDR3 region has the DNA TGTGCCAGCAGCAGTCTTTATGGAAAACTGTTTTTT.

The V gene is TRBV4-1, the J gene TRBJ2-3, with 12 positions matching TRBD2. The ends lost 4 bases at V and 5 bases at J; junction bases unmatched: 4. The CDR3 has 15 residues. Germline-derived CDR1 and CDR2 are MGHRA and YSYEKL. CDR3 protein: CASSRLAGGRDTQYF. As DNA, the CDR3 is TGCGCCAGCAGCCGCCTAGCGGGAGGGAGAGATACGCAGTATTTT.

The DNA of the CDR3 is TGTGCCAGCAGTCCAAACACTGAAGCTTTCTTT. This encodes CASSPNTEAFF. The chain employs TRBV28 and TRBJ1-1, with no clear D. This CDR3 has 11 amino acids. Germline values: CDR1 MDHEN, CDR2 SYDVKM. Between the trimmed V and J ends, which lost 5 bases and 2 bases, there was a span of 3 bases. The full variable domain, in which reference TRBV28 and TRBJ1-1 provide the parts outside the CDR3, is DVKVTQSSRYLVKRTGEKVFLECVQDMDHENMFWYRQDPGLGLRLIYFSYDVKMKEKGDIPEGYSVSREKKERFSLILESASTNQTSMYLCASSPNTEAFFGQGTRLTVV.

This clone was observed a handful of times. CDR3 amino acids: CASSMRQGNTEAFF. The CDR3 DNA sequence: TGTGCCAGCAGCATGCGACAGGGGAACACTGAAGCTTTCTTT. The V gene is TRBV9, the J gene TRBJ1-1; 7 nucleotides line up with TRBD1. CDR1 and CDR2 from the germline V gene are SGDLS and YYNGEE. Trimming cost V 4 bases and J 1 base; bases outside gene matches: 4. The CDR3 spans 14 residues.

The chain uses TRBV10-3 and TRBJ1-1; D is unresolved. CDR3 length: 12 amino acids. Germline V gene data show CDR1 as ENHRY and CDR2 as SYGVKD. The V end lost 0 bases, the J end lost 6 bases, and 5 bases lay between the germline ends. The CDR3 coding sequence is TGTGCCATCAGTGAGTCGTCAGCTGAAGCTTTCTTT. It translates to CAISESSAEAFF.

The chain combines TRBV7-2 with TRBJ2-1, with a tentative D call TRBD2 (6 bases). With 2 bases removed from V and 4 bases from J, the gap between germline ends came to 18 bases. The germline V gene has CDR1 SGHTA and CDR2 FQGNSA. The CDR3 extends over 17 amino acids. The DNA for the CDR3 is TGTGCCAGCAGCTTATTTGGAGGGGTAGCGGAATACAATGAGCAGTTCTTC. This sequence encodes CASSLFGGVAEYNEQFF.

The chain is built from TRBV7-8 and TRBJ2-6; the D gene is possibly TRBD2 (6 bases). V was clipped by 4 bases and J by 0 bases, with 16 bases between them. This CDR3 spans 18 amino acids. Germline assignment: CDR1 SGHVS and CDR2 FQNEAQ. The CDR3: CASSSRGGRDSGANVLTF. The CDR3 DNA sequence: TGTGCCAGCAGCTCTCGAGGAGGGCGGGACTCTGGGGCCAACGTCCTGACTTTC.

DNA of the CDR3: TGTGCCACGAATACAGGGGATCGGAACACTGAAGCTTTCTTT. Its protein is CATNTGDRNTEAFF. The V call is TRBV15, the J call TRBJ1-1, with TRBD1 matching 7 bases. CDR3 length equals 14 residues. Per germline, CDR1 LNHNV and CDR2 YYDKDF (reference sequence). V was clipped by 9 bases and J by 1 base; unmatched bases: 8.

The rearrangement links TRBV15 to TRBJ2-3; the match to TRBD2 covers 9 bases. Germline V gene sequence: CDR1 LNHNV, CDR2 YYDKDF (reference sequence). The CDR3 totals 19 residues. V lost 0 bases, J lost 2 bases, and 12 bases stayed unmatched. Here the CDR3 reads CATSRDRVAGASFTDTQYF. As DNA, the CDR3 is TGTGCCACCAGCAGAGATAGAGTAGCGGGAGCTTCATTCACAGATACGCAGTATTTT.

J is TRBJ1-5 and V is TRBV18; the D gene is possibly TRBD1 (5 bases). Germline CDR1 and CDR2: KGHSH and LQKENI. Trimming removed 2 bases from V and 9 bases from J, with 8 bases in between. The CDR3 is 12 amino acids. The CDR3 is CASSPSGGPQHF. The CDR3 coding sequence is TGTGCCAGCTCACCATCCGGGGGGCCCCAGCATTTT.

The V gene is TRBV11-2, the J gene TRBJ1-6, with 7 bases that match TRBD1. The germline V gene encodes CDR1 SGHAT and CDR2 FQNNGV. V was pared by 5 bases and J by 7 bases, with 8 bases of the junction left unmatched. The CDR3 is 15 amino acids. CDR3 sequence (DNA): TGTGCCAGCAGCCGTCCGGGACAGAGAAATTCACCCCTCCACTTT. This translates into CASSRPGQRNSPLHF.

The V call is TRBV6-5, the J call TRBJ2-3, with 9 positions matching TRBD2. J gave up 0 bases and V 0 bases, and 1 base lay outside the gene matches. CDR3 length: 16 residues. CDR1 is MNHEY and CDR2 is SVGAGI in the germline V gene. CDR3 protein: CASSYSLAGSTDTQYF. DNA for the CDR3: TGTGCCAGCAGTTACTCGCTAGCGGGGAGCACAGATACGCAGTATTTT.

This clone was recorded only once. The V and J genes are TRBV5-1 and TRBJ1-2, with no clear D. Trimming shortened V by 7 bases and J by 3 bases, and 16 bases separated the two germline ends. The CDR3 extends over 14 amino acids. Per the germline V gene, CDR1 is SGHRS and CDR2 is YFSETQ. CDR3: CASGLGGRDYGYTF. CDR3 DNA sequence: TGCGCCAGCGGACTGGGAGGGCGGGACTATGGCTACACCTTC.

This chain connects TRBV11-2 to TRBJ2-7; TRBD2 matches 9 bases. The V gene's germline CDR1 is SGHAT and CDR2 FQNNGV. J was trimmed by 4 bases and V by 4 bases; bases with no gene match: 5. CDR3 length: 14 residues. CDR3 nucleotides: TGTGCCAGCAGCTCAATAGCGGGAGTTTACGAGCAGTACTTC. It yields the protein CASSSIAGVYEQYF. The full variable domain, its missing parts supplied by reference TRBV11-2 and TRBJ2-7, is EAGVAQSPRYKIIEKRQSVAFWCNPISGHATLYWYQQILGQGPKLLIQFQNNGVVDDSQLPKDRFSAERLKGVDSTLKIQPAKLEDSAVYLCASSSIAGVYEQYFGPGTRLTVT.

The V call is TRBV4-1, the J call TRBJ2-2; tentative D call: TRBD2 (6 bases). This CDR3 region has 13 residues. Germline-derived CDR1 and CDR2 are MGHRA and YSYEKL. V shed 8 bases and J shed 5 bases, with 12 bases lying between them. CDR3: CASYSGETGELFF. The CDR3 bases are TGCGCCAGCTACTCGGGAGAAACCGGGGAGCTGTTTTTT.